Below, one T cell receptor (beta chain) is given with its context. The data are from a study of blood T cell repertoires in COVID-19. Study-level background: The origin of the acute and convalescent COVID-19 samples was the United States, Italy and Spain. The analysed material was cDNA or gDNA that came from T cells, B-cell-depleted T cells, or PBMCs.

Methods used by the authors: Nucleated cell counts were estimated from reference gene primer amplification. Repertoires were generated with immunoSEQ multiplex PCR, while TCRdb's copy carries only in-frame clones and drops some. That table furnishes V, J and clone size, whereas the DNA furnished D and trimming. The sample contains about 260,000 clones, 85% to 90% of which appear only once. CDR3 length: 13 amino acids. V gave up 3 bases and J gave up 4 bases, with 7 bases separating them. This TCR came from a woman between 40 and 55 years old with acute or convalescent COVID-19. The sequencing input was peripheral blood. The gene calls are TRBV12-3 or TRBV12-4 and TRBJ1-3; D unclear. The CDR3 loop reads CASSFNLGNTIYF. The DNA of the CDR3 is TGTGCCAGCAGTTTTAACCTAGGAAACACCATATATTTT.